The T cell receptor beta chain under discussion was sequenced for a study of blood T cell repertoires in COVID-19. The overall study: Whether acute or convalescent, the COVID-19 samples came from the United States, Italy and Spain.

Methods used by the authors: Reference gene primer amplification gave estimated nucleated cell counts. Only in-frame clones appear in the TCRdb table, and some are missing; sequencing was by immunoSEQ multiplex PCR. V and J calls and clone size are as listed in that table; D and trimming were resolved from the DNA. The data contain 300,000 to 450,000 clones, approximately 77% of them singletons. Comments on this clone: Distinct nucleotide sequences in the sample also encode this CDR3.

Germline V lookup: CDR1 SGHRS, CDR2 YFSETQ. The CDR3 has 12 amino acids. Trimming took 0 bases from V and 5 from J, leaving 5 bases between them. The chain has TRBV5-1 and TRBJ2-5; no firm D call. This clonotype originated in a human donor with acute or convalescent COVID-19. The donor label of this sample is uncertain. Material for sequencing was peripheral blood. As DNA, the CDR3 is TGCGCCAGCAGCTTGGCGGGTGAGACCCAGTACTTC. The encoded protein is CASSLAGETQYF.